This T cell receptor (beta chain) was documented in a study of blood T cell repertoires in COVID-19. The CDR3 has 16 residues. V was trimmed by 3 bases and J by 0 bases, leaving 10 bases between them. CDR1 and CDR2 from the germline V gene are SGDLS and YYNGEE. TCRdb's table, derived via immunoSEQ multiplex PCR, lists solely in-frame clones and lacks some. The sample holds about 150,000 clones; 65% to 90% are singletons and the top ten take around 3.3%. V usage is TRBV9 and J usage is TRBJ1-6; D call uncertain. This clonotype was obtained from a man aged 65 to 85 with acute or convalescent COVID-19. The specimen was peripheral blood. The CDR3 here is CASSAGRTSYNSPLHF. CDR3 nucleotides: TGTGCCAGCAGCGCGGGGAGAACCTCCTATAATTCACCCCTCCACTTT. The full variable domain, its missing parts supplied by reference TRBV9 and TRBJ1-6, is DSGVTQTPKHLITATGQRVTLRCSPRSGDLSVYWYQQSLDQGLQFLIQYYNGEERAKGNILERFSAQQFPDLHSELNLSSLELGDSALYFCASSAGRTSYNSPLHFGNGTRLTVT.